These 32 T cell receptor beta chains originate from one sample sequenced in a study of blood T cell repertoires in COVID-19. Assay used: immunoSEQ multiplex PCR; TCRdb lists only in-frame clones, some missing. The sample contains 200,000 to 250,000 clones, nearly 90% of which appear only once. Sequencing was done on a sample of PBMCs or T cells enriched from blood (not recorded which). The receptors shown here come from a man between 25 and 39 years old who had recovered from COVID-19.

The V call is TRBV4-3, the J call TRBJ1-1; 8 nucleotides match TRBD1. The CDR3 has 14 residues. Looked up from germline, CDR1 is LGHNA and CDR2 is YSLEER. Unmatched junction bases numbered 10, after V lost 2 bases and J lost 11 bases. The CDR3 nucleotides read TGCGCCAGCAGCCAACCAGCGACAGGGGTTGCGGCTTTCTTT. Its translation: CASSQPATGVAAFF.

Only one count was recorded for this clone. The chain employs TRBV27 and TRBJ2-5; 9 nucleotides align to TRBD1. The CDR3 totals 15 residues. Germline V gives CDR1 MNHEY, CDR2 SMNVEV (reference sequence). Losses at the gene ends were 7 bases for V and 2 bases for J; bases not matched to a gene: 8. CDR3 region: CASTHRGPGQETQYF. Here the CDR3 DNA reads TGTGCCAGCACCCACAGGGGGCCTGGGCAAGAGACCCAGTACTTC.

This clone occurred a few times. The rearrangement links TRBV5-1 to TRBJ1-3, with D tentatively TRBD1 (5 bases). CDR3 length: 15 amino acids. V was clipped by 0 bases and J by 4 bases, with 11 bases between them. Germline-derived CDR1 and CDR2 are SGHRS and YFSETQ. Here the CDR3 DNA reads TGCGCCAGCAGCTTGGAAGGGAACAGGGGAAACACCATATATTTT. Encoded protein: CASSLEGNRGNTIYF.

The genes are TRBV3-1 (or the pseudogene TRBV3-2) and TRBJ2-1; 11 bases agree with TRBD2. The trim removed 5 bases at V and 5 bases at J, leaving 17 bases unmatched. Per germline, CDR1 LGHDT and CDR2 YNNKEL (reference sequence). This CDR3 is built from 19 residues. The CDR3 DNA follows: TGTGCCAGCAGCTCCCCTCTTCCCCCGGGACTAGCGGCGAACAATGAGCAGTTCTTC. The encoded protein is CASSSPLPPGLAANNEQFF.

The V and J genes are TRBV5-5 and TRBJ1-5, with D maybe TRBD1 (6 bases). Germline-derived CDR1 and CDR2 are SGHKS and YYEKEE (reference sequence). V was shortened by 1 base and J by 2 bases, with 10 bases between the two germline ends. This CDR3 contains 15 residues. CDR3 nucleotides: TGTGCCAGCAGCTTGAGGGGGAATGGCAATCAGCCCCAGCATTTT. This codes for CASSLRGNGNQPQHF.

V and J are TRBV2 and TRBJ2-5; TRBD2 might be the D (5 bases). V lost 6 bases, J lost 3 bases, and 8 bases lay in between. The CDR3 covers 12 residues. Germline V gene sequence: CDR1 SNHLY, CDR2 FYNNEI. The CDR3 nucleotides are TGTGCCAGCAGCCTAGCAGAAGAGACCCAGTACTTC. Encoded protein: CASSLAEETQYF.

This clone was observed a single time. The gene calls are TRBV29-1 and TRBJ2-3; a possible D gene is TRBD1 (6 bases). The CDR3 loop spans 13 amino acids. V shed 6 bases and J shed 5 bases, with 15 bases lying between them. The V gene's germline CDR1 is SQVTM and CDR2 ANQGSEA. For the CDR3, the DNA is TGCAGCGTCAAGCTGACAGGCAGAGATACGCAGTATTTT. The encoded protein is CSVKLTGRDTQYF.

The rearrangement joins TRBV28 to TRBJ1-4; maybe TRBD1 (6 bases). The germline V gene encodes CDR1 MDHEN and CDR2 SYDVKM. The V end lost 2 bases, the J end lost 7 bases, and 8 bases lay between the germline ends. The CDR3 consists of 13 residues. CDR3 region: CASSLGGGEKLFF. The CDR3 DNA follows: TGTGCCAGCAGTTTAGGGGGCGGTGAAAAACTGTTTTTT.

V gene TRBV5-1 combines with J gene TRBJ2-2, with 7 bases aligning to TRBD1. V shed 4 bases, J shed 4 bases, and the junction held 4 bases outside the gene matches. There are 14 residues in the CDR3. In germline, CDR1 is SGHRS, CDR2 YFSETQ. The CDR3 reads CASSKTGATGELFF. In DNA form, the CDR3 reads TGCGCCAGCAGCAAAACAGGGGCCACCGGGGAGCTGTTTTTT.

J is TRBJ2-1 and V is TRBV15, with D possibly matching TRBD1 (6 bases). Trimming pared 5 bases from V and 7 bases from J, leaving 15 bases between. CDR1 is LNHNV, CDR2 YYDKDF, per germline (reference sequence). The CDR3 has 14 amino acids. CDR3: CATSPLGARNEQFF. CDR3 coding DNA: TGTGCCACCAGCCCCTTGGGGGCCCGAAATGAGCAGTTCTTC.

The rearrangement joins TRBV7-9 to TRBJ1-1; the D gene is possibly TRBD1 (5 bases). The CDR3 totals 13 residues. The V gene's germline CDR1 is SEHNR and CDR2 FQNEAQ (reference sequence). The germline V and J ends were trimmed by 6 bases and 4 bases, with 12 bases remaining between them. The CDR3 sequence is CASSFQGGTEAFF. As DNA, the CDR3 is TGTGCCAGCAGTTTTCAGGGTGGCACTGAAGCTTTCTTT.

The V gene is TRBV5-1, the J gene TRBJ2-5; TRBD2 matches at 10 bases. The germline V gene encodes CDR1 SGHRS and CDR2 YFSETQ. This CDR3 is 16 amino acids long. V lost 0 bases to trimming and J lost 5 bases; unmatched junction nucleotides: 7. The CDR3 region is CASSLDTSGIGETQYF. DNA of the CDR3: TGCGCCAGCAGCTTGGACACTAGCGGGATCGGGGAGACCCAGTACTTC.

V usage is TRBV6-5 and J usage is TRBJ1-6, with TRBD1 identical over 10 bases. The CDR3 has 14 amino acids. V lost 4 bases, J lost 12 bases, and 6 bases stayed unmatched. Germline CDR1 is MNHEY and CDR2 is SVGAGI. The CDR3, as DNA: TGTGCCAGCAGTTTTGGGACAGGGGCTGGACCCCTCCACTTT. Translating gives CASSFGTGAGPLHF.

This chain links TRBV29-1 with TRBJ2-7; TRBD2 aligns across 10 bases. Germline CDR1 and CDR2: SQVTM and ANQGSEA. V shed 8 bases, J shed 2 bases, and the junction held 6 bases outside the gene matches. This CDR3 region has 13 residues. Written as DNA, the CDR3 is TGCAGCACCTGGACTAGCGGTACCTACGAGCAGTACTTC. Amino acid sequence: CSTWTSGTYEQYF.

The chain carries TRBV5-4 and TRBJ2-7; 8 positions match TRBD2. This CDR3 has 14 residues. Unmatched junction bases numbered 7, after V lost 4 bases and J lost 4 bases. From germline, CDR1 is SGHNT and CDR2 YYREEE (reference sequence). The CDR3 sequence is CASSTGTRPYEQYF. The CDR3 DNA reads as TGTGCCAGCAGCACCGGGACTAGGCCTTACGAGCAGTACTTC.

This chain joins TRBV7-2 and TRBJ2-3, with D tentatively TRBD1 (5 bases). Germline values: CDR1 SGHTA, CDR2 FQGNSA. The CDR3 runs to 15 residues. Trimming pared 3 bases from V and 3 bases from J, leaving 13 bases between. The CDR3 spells CASSLGPRETDTQYF. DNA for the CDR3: TGTGCCAGCAGCTTGGGGCCCCGTGAGACAGATACGCAGTATTTT.

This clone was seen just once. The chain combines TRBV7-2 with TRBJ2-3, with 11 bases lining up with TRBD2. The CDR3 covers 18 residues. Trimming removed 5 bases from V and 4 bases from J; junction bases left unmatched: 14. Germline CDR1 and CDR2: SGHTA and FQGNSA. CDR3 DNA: TGTGCCAGCAGCCCCCGAGCGCTACTAGCGGGAGCTGCAGATACGCAGTATTTT. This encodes CASSPRALLAGAADTQYF. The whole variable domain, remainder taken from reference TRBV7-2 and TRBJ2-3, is GAGVSQSPSNKVTEKGKDVELRCDPISGHTALYWYRQSLGQGLEFLIYFQGNSAPDKSGLPSDRFSAERTGGSVSTLTIQRTQQEDSAVYLCASSPRALLAGAADTQYFGPGTRLTVL.

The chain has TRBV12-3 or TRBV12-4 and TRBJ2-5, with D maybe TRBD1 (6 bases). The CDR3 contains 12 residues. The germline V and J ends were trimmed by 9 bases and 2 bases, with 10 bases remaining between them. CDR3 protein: CASMRGQETQYF. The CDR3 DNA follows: TGTGCCAGTATGAGGGGGCAAGAGACCCAGTACTTC.

The CDR3 DNA is TGTGCCAGCAGGCCCAGGGAGGAAGCTGAAGCTTTCTTT. As protein: CASRPREEAEAFF. The chain uses TRBV12-3 or TRBV12-4 and TRBJ1-1; perhaps TRBD1 as D (5 bases). The CDR3 is made up of 13 amino acids. V lost 6 bases, J lost 6 bases, and 14 bases lay in between.

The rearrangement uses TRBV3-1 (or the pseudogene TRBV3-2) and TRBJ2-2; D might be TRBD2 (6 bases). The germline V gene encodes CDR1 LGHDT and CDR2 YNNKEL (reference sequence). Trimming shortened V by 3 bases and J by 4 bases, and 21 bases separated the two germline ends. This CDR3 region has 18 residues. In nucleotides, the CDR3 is TGTGCCAGCAGCCACGCGGGATCCGGAGTCAGCTCCACCGGGGAGCTGTTTTTT. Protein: CASSHAGSGVSSTGELFF.

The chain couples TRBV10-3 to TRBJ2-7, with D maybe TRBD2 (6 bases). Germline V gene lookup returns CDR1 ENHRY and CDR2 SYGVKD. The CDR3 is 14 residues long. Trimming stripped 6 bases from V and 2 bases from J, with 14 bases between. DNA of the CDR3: TGTGCCATCAGCGCCGGGACTGGGACCTACGAGCAGTACTTC. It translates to CAISAGTGTYEQYF.

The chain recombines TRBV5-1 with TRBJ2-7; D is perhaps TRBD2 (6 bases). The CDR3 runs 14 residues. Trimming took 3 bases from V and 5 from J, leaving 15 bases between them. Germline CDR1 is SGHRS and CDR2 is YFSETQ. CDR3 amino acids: CASSSPSTSNEQYF. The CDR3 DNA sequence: TGCGCCAGCAGCTCGCCCTCTACTAGCAACGAGCAGTACTTC.

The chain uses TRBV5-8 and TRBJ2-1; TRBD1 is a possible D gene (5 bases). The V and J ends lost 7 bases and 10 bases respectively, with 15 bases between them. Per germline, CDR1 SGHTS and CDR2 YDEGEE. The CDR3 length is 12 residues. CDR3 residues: CASGRQPGEQFF. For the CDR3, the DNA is TGTGCCAGCGGAAGACAGCCTGGGGAGCAGTTCTTC.

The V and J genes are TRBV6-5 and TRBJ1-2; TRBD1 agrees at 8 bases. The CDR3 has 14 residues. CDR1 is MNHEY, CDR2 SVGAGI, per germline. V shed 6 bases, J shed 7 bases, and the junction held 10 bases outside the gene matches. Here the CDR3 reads CASSGGTGRTGYTF. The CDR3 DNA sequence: TGTGCCAGCAGCGGGGGGACAGGCCGTACTGGCTACACCTTC.

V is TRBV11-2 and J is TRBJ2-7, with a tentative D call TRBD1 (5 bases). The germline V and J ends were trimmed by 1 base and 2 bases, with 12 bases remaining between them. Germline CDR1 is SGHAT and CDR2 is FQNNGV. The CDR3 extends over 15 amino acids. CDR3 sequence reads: CASSLVGVKTYEQYF. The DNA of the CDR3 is TGTGCCAGCAGCTTAGTAGGGGTGAAAACCTACGAGCAGTACTTC.

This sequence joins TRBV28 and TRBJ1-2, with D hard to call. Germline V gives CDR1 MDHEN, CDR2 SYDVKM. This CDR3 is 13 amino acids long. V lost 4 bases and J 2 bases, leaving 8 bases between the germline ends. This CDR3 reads CASSSTVNYGYTF. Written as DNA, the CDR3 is TGTGCCAGCAGTTCTACAGTGAACTATGGCTACACCTTC.

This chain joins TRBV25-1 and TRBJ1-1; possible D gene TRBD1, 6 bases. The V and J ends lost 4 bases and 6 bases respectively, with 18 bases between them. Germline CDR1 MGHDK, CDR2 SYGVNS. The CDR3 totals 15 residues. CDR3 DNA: TGTGCCAGCAGTGGGTATACAGGGAGGGGATCTGAAGCTTTCTTT. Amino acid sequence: CASSGYTGRGSEAFF.

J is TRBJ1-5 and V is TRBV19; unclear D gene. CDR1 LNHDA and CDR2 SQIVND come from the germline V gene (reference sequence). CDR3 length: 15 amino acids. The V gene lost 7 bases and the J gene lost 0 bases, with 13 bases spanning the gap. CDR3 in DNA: TGTGCCAGTATCTTGGTCGGTTCTAGCAATCAGCCCCAGCATTTT. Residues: CASILVGSSNQPQHF.

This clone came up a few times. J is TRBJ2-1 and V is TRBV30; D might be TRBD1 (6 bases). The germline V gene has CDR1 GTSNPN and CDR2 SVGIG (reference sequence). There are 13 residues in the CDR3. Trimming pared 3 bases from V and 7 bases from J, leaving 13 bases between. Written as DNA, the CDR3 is TGTGCCTGGAGCCCACAGGGTAGGAATGAGCAGTTCTTC. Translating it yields CAWSPQGRNEQFF.

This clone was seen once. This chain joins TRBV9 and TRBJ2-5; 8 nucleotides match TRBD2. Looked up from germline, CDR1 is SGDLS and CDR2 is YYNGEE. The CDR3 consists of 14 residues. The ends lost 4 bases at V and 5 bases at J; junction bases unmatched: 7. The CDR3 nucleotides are TGTGCCAGCAGCATCGGACTAGCTTTGGAGACCCAGTACTTC. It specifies CASSIGLALETQYF. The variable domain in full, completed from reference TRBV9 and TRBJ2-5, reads DSGVTQTPKHLITATGQRVTLRCSPRSGDLSVYWYQQSLDQGLQFLIQYYNGEERAKGNILERFSAQQFPDLHSELNLSSLELGDSALYFCASSIGLALETQYFGPGTRLLVL.

CDR3 region: CASNAPTGAYRAQYF. The DNA for the CDR3 is TGTGCCAGCAACGCCCCCACAGGGGCCTATAGGGCCCAGTACTTC. The chain employs TRBV6-6 and TRBJ2-5, with 7 bases fitting TRBD1. Germline assignment: CDR1 MNHNY and CDR2 SVGAGI (reference sequence). This CDR3 is built from 15 residues. Germline trimming cut 7 bases from V and 9 bases from J; bases unmatched to any gene: 17.

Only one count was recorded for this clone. Here the CDR3 reads CASSFPNSDEQYF. CDR3 in DNA: TGCGCCAGCAGCTTTCCCAATAGTGACGAGCAGTACTTC. The chain employs TRBV5-1 and TRBJ2-7; D not resolved. CDR1 and CDR2 (germline): SGHRS, YFSETQ. V lost 2 bases to trimming and J lost 5 bases, with 11 bases between them. This CDR3 region has 13 residues.